Below, 24 T cell receptor beta chains from the same sample are listed, as sequenced in a study of PD-1 blockade in classical Hodgkin lymphoma. Every one of the patients relapsed after autologous stem cell transplantation (brentuximab vedotin exposure was variable). Sequencing was performed with immunoSEQ multiplex PCR; in TCRdb, only in-frame clones are kept and a portion is missing. The table lists about 23,000 clones, approximately 74% of them singletons, with 15% to 20% in the top ten. The sample consisted of peripheral blood mononuclear cells (PBMCs), taken at baseline. The receptors come from a human donor with classical Hodgkin lymphoma.

The J gene is TRBJ1-4, the V gene TRBV6-6, with 7 bases matching TRBD1. The CDR3 has 15 amino acids. The ends lost 4 bases at V and 0 bases at J; junction bases unmatched: 2. CDR1 MNHNY and CDR2 SVGAGI come from the germline V gene (reference sequence). In nucleotides, the CDR3 is TGTGCCAGCAGTTCAGGACAGGCAACTAATGAAAAACTGTTTTTT. This codes for CASSSGQATNEKLFF.

This rearrangement joins TRBV28 to TRBJ1-4; D gene ambiguous. The length of the CDR3 is 13 residues. Germline assignment: CDR1 MDHEN and CDR2 SYDVKM. Trimming shortened V by 2 bases and J by 6 bases, and 7 bases separated the two germline ends. CDR3 bases: TGTGCCAGCAGTTTAGCAGGAGATGAAAAACTGTTTTTT. Translating gives CASSLAGDEKLFF.

This clone has a handful of counts. The CDR3 spells CASKRGVWTGNTEAFF. DNA for the CDR3: TGTGCCAGCAAGCGGGGTGTATGGACAGGAAACACTGAAGCTTTCTTT. The chain is built from TRBV6-6 and TRBJ1-1, with 7 bases identical to TRBD1. Germline CDR1 is MNHNY and CDR2 is SVGAGI (reference sequence). V was pared by 7 bases and J by 2 bases, with 13 bases of the junction left unmatched. The CDR3 length is 16 residues.

This clone is classed as medium-sized. This sample also contains other DNA sequences that code for the same CDR3. The DNA of the CDR3 is TGTGCCAGCAGTCGGGGGGCCAGCAATCAGCCCCAGCATTTT. Amino acids: CASSRGASNQPQHF. The V and J genes are TRBV28 and TRBJ1-5, with D maybe TRBD1 (6 bases). Germline-derived CDR1 and CDR2 are MDHEN and SYDVKM. Trimming left V 5 bases short and J 1 base short, with 9 bases between. This CDR3 spans 14 amino acids.

The table lists this clone with a count of one. The chain uses TRBV25-1 and TRBJ2-7, with 9 nucleotides matching TRBD1. Trimming took 3 bases from V and 2 from J; bases not matched to a gene: 5. CDR3 length: 15 residues. Germline loops: CDR1 MGHDK, CDR2 SYGVNS. CDR3 loop: CASSDPGTGTYEQYF. In DNA form, the CDR3 reads TGTGCCAGCAGTGACCCCGGGACAGGGACCTACGAGCAGTACTTC.

This clone has more than one count but fewer than ten. The chain joins TRBV2 to TRBJ2-5; D is possibly TRBD1 (6 bases). The germline V and J ends were trimmed by 8 bases and 4 bases, with 11 bases remaining between them. The CDR3 is 12 amino acids. Germline CDR1 SNHLY, CDR2 FYNNEI. CDR3 residues: CASARGLETQYF. For the CDR3, the DNA is TGTGCCAGCGCCAGGGGTCTAGAGACCCAGTACTTC.

The sample holds a few counts of this clone. The chain has TRBV9 and TRBJ2-3; D unresolved. Trimming pared 0 bases from V and 5 bases from J, leaving 13 bases between. The CDR3 is 15 amino acids. Germline V gives CDR1 SGDLS, CDR2 YYNGEE. The CDR3 spells CASSVEELAQDTQYF. Written as DNA, the CDR3 is TGTGCCAGCAGCGTAGAGGAGTTAGCACAAGATACGCAGTATTTT.

There are many counts of this clone. The chain combines TRBV4-3 with TRBJ1-5, with D unresolved. The ends were cut back, 0 bases at V and 7 bases at J, with 7 bases in the middle. The CDR3 is made up of 13 amino acids. The V gene's germline CDR1 is LGHNA and CDR2 YSLEER. The CDR3 spells CASSQDRWQPQHF. DNA of the CDR3: TGCGCCAGCAGCCAAGATAGATGGCAGCCCCAGCATTTT.

The rearrangement uses TRBV19 and TRBJ1-5; TRBD1 matches at 7 bases. V lost 5 bases to trimming and J lost 6 bases; unmatched junction nucleotides: 7. CDR1 is LNHDA, CDR2 SQIVND, per germline (reference sequence). CDR3 length equals 14 residues. CDR3 nucleotide sequence: TGTGCCAGTAGTTACCTGACAGGGCTTCAGCCCCAGCATTTT. Its protein is CASSYLTGLQPQHF.

The chain carries TRBV7-9 and TRBJ2-5; D is unresolved. V was shortened by 2 bases and J by 9 bases, with 13 bases between the two germline ends. The CDR3 is 13 residues long. Germline V gives CDR1 SEHNR, CDR2 FQNEAQ (reference sequence). Here the CDR3 DNA reads TGTGCCAGCAGCTTAATAATAAGAGACGCCCAGTACTTC. Amino acid sequence: CASSLIIRDAQYF.

V gene TRBV4-3 combines with J gene TRBJ1-2; 8 bases are shared with TRBD1. Germline assignment: CDR1 LGHNA and CDR2 YSLEER. J lost 7 bases, V lost 4 bases, and 8 bases had no gene match. The CDR3 length is 14 residues. CDR3 in DNA: TGCGCCAGCAGCCTCCTTGACAGGGGCGGTGGCTACACCTTC. It codes for CASSLLDRGGGYTF.

The chain links TRBV18 to TRBJ2-7, with 9 bases identical to TRBD1. The ends lost 3 bases at V and 0 bases at J; junction bases unmatched: 6. This CDR3 has 16 residues. Germline CDR1 and CDR2: KGHSH and LQKENI. The CDR3: CASSPLGQGSSYEQYF. As DNA, the CDR3 is TGTGCCAGCTCACCTTTGGGACAGGGCAGCTCCTACGAGCAGTACTTC.

V gene TRBV14 combines with J gene TRBJ2-1, with TRBD2 as a possible D gene (5 bases). The CDR3 covers 23 residues. Germline values: CDR1 SGHDN, CDR2 FVKESK. V was cut by 0 bases and J by 0 bases, with 30 bases left in between. In DNA form, the CDR3 reads TGTGCCAGCAGCCAAGATTTTCGGGGTGCTATCAGCGGCCCCCAGAGCTCCTACAATGAGCAGTTCTTC. Translation: CASSQDFRGAISGPQSSYNEQFF.

The V call is TRBV6-6, the J call TRBJ2-5; 11 bases map to TRBD1. V shed 7 bases, J shed 5 bases, and the junction held 12 bases outside the gene matches. The CDR3 is 16 amino acids. CDR1 MNHNY and CDR2 SVGAGI come from the germline V gene (reference sequence). The CDR3 coding sequence is TGTGCCAGCACCCCTATTCCGGGACAGGGGGTCGAGACCCAGTACTTC. It is translated as CASTPIPGQGVETQYF.

The chain carries TRBV12-5 and TRBJ2-5; D is ambiguous. The CDR3 loop spans 13 amino acids. Germline loops: CDR1 LGHNT, CDR2 FRNRAP. The germline V and J ends were trimmed by 1 base and 5 bases, with 8 bases remaining between them. CDR3 DNA: TGTGCTAGTGGTTTGGGGGCAGGTGAGACCCAGTACTTC. It encodes CASGLGAGETQYF.

The chain employs TRBV5-4 and TRBJ2-2, with TRBD2 matching over 8 bases. The CDR3 loop spans 14 amino acids. J gave up 6 bases and V 4 bases, and 5 bases lay outside the gene matches. Germline values: CDR1 SGHNT, CDR2 YYREEE (reference sequence). The CDR3 protein is CASSPLAGSGELFF. CDR3 in DNA: TGTGCCAGCAGCCCTTTAGCGGGATCCGGGGAGCTGTTTTTT.

The CDR3 reads CASSQPTGTQGWNTEAFF. CDR3 coding DNA: TGTGCCAGCAGCCAACCGACCGGGACCCAGGGGTGGAACACTGAAGCTTTCTTT. The rearrangement joins TRBV4-2 to TRBJ1-1, with a possible D match to TRBD1 (6 bases). V was pared by 2 bases and J by 1 base, with 20 bases between. The length of the CDR3 is 18 residues. CDR1 is LGHNA and CDR2 is YNFKEQ in the germline V gene.

The chain joins TRBV9 to TRBJ1-3, with no clear D. The V end was cut by 4 bases, the J end by 0 bases, with 11 bases between. Germline-derived CDR1 and CDR2 are SGDLS and YYNGEE. The CDR3 contains 15 residues. The CDR3, as DNA: TGTGCCAGCAGCCCTCAACTCCTCTCTGGAAACACCATATATTTT. Its translation: CASSPQLLSGNTIYF.

The chain recombines TRBV6-5 with TRBJ2-6; D is unresolved. The CDR3 loop spans 15 amino acids. Trimming took 1 base from V and 0 from J, leaving 4 bases between them. The V gene's germline CDR1 is MNHEY and CDR2 SVGAGI. CDR3 sequence reads: CASSYYTSGANVLTF. DNA for the CDR3: TGTGCCAGCAGTTACTATACCTCTGGGGCCAACGTCCTGACTTTC.

The CDR3 here is CASSLSIIPLYEQYF. The CDR3 coding sequence is TGTGCCAGCAGCCTTTCAATTATCCCCCTCTACGAGCAGTACTTC. This chain joins TRBV5-8 and TRBJ2-7; D uncertain. Trimming removed 4 bases from V and 3 bases from J, with 17 bases in between. Germline CDR1 and CDR2: SGHTS and YDEGEE. The CDR3 runs to 15 residues.

This clone was seen just once. The chain couples TRBV5-4 to TRBJ1-1; 10 bases line up with TRBD1. The CDR3 sequence is 15 residues long. V lost 3 bases, J lost 12 bases, and 14 bases stayed unmatched. CDR1 and CDR2 from the germline V gene are SGHNT and YYREEE (reference sequence). CDR3 amino acids: CASSSPGTGADPTFF. The CDR3 DNA reads as TGTGCCAGCAGCTCCCCCGGGACAGGGGCCGATCCAACTTTCTTT.

The chain is built from TRBV2 and TRBJ1-2, with TRBD1 matching 8 bases. Germline loops: CDR1 SNHLY, CDR2 FYNNEI. Trimming at V came to 4 bases and at J to 4 bases, leaving 5 bases not matched to a gene. CDR3 length equals 14 residues. CDR3 protein: CASSADTGGYGYTF. For the CDR3, the DNA is TGTGCCAGCAGTGCCGATACAGGGGGCTATGGCTACACCTTC.

By its share, this clone is medium-sized. The chain uses TRBV28 and TRBJ2-7, with 8 bases lining up with TRBD2. This CDR3 is built from 15 residues. J was trimmed by 5 bases and V by 6 bases; bases with no gene match: 12. Germline V gene data show CDR1 as MDHEN and CDR2 as SYDVKM. The CDR3 DNA reads as TGTGCCAGCAGCTTTGGGACTAGTGGGGCTAACGAGCAGTACTTC. Translation: CASSFGTSGANEQYF.

This CDR3 reads CASSGGFTNTGELFF. CDR3 sequence (DNA): TGTGCCAGTAGCGGGGGCTTCACGAACACCGGGGAGCTGTTTTTT. The rearrangement uses TRBV19 and TRBJ2-2; either TRBD1 or TRBD2 may supply D (6 bases each). The germline V gene has CDR1 LNHDA and CDR2 SQIVND (reference sequence). V lost 6 bases and J 0 bases, leaving 11 bases between the germline ends. The CDR3 contains 15 residues.